The clone carrying this T cell receptor (beta chain) was detected only a few times. MiXCR, applied by TCRdb to the 5' RACE reads, yields one record per CDR3 protein. In the table there are about 140,000 distinct CDR3 sequences, more than 12% of which are singletons. The sample comes from a study of T-cell memory formation after mild COVID-19. V was trimmed by 5 bases and J by 3 bases, leaving 11 bases between them. The CDR3 contains 13 residues. Germline CDR1 reads SGHRS; CDR2 reads YFSETQ. The sequence derives from an adult woman who had mild COVID-19 (a few samples of this study predate the infection). Cell type and time point are not known. The chain uses TRBV5-1 and TRBJ2-5; tentatively, D is TRBD2 (5 bases). The sequencing sample was made of PBMCs or a T cell subset sorted from them (not recorded which). CDR3 in amino acids: CASRPPEEETQYF. The CDR3 DNA is TGCGCCAGCAGACCCCCGGAGGAAGAGACCCAGTACTTC.